The 20 T cell receptor beta chains below come from one sample, sequenced in a study of shared clonotypes between healthy human individuals. Clones were read by immunoSEQ multiplex PCR, and TCRdb kept only the in-frame ones, dropping some. Of about 2.1 million clones listed, 85% to 95% are singletons. The naive CD8 population came from CD45RO-negative cells selected for CCR7, without terminally differentiated effector memory CD45RA+ cells. The sample consisted of naive CD8+ T cells from PBMCs. Every receptor here comes from a man aged 18 to 30 in good health. Some clones in this sample may be carry-over from other donors' samples.

The rearrangement uses TRBV9 and TRBJ2-2; 7 bases line up with TRBD1. Unmatched junction bases numbered 16, after V lost 4 bases and J lost 1 base. The germline CDR1 and CDR2 sequences are SGDLS and YYNGEE. The length of the CDR3 is 19 residues. The CDR3 DNA reads as TGTGCCAGCAGCAGCGACAGGGCGTCTAGGCCGGGGAACACCGGGGAGCTGTTTTTT. Protein: CASSSDRASRPGNTGELFF.

The CDR3 region is CASSQDQAQREVWVNEQFF. The CDR3, as DNA: TGTGCCAGCAGCCAAGATCAGGCCCAGCGGGAGGTTTGGGTAAATGAGCAGTTCTTC. The rearrangement uses TRBV4-2 and TRBJ2-1, with 9 positions matching TRBD2. V trimming: 0 bases; J trimming: 7 bases; junction bases outside the gene matches: 16. This CDR3 has 19 amino acids. Germline V lookup: CDR1 LGHNA, CDR2 YNFKEQ.

This clone has a single count. The chain joins TRBV30 to TRBJ2-7; D gene unclear. Germline V CDR1 and CDR2: GTSNPN, SVGIG (reference sequence). The CDR3 is 13 amino acids. V gave up 0 bases and J gave up 1 base, with 7 bases separating them. Written as DNA, the CDR3 is TGTGCCTGGAGTGTACCCGGATCCTACGAGCAGTACTTC. Encoded protein: CAWSVPGSYEQYF.

The rearrangement uses TRBV27 and TRBJ2-1, with 7 bases aligning to TRBD1. Trimming cost V 6 bases and J 1 base; bases outside gene matches: 6. The length of the CDR3 is 15 residues. Germline V lookup: CDR1 MNHEY, CDR2 SMNVEV (reference sequence). This CDR3 is CASRTYRGSYNEQFF. Written as DNA, the CDR3 is TGTGCCAGCAGAACTTACAGGGGATCCTACAATGAGCAGTTCTTC.

This chain links TRBV5-6 with TRBJ1-2; D call uncertain. This CDR3 is 14 amino acids long. V lost 5 bases, J lost 3 bases, and 14 bases lay in between. Germline V gene sequence: CDR1 SGHDT, CDR2 YYEEEE. In DNA form, the CDR3 reads TGTGCCAGCAGTCGCGGGGTGAACTACTATGGCTACACCTTC. Translated: CASSRGVNYYGYTF.

The V gene is TRBV7-2, the J gene TRBJ2-2; tentatively, D is TRBD1 (6 bases). The CDR3 is 16 amino acids. The germline V gene encodes CDR1 SGHTA and CDR2 FQGNSA. Trimming pared 4 bases from V and 6 bases from J, leaving 18 bases between. The CDR3 is CASSSYRVPKSGELFF. CDR3 in DNA: TGTGCCAGCAGCTCCTACAGGGTGCCGAAATCCGGGGAGCTGTTTTTT.

The chain is built from TRBV5-8 and TRBJ1-2; D may be TRBD1 (5 bases). The CDR3 consists of 11 residues. The V gene's germline CDR1 is SGHTS and CDR2 YDEGEE. Between the trimmed V and J ends, which lost 5 bases and 6 bases, there was a span of 8 bases. The CDR3 coding sequence is TGTGCCAGCAGGCAGGGTAATGGCTACACCTTC. It specifies CASRQGNGYTF.

J is TRBJ2-6 and V is TRBV7-8; TRBD2 might be the D (6 bases). CDR1 is SGHVS, CDR2 FQNEAQ, per germline. V was clipped by 6 bases and J by 4 bases, with 16 bases between them. The length of the CDR3 is 16 residues. This CDR3 reads CASRPGFREGANVLTF. CDR3 bases: TGTGCCAGCAGACCCGGGTTCCGGGAGGGGGCCAACGTCCTGACTTTC.

The rearrangement joins TRBV27 to TRBJ2-1; possibly TRBD2 for D (6 bases). V dropped 10 bases and J dropped 7 bases, with 11 bases sitting between them. This CDR3 spans 11 amino acids. Germline V CDR1 and CDR2: MNHEY, SMNVEV (reference sequence). The CDR3 spells CATGLPNEQFF. CDR3 DNA: TGTGCCACCGGACTACCGAATGAGCAGTTCTTC.

This chain uses TRBV6-1 with TRBJ2-7, with D possibly matching TRBD1 (6 bases). This CDR3 comprises 15 residues. Trimming left V 0 bases short and J 2 bases short, with 11 bases between. Germline-derived CDR1 and CDR2 are MNHNS and SASEGT. The CDR3: CASSEAGHRAYEQYF. CDR3 bases: TGTGCCAGCAGTGAAGCGGGTCACAGGGCCTACGAGCAGTACTTC.

The rearrangement links TRBV5-6 to TRBJ2-5; D is unclear. CDR3 length: 13 amino acids. Germline V gene lookup returns CDR1 SGHDT and CDR2 YYEEEE. Between the trimmed V and J ends, which lost 4 bases and 4 bases, there was a span of 11 bases. The CDR3 DNA reads as TGTGCCAGCAGCCTCTGGGTTAGAGAGACCCAGTACTTC. The encoded protein is CASSLWVRETQYF.

Details on this clone: Other DNA sequences in this sample translate to the same CDR3. V and J are TRBV9 and TRBJ2-1; 9 bases are a match to TRBD2. V shed 0 bases, J shed 4 bases, and the junction held 2 bases outside the gene matches. The V gene's germline CDR1 is SGDLS and CDR2 YYNGEE. This CDR3 has 15 residues. The CDR3 spells CASSVAAGGYNEQFF. DNA for the CDR3: TGTGCCAGCAGCGTAGCGGCGGGAGGGTACAATGAGCAGTTCTTC.

The chain combines TRBV6-5 with TRBJ2-7; no reliable D call. CDR1 MNHEY and CDR2 SVGAGI come from the germline V gene. The CDR3 covers 13 residues. Trimming pared 4 bases from V and 4 bases from J, leaving 11 bases between. Here the CDR3 DNA reads TGTGCCAGCAGTTTAAACACAATTTACGAGCAGTACTTC. Residues: CASSLNTIYEQYF.

The sample holds one count of this clone. This chain links TRBV11-3 with TRBJ2-1; 8 positions agree with TRBD2. Germline-derived CDR1 and CDR2 are SGHNT and YENEEA. This CDR3 contains 16 residues. The ends lost 5 bases at V and 6 bases at J; junction bases unmatched: 12. CDR3 bases: TGTGCCAGCAGCCAGGGAGCGGGAGCCATTAGCAATGAGCAGTTCTTC. It codes for CASSQGAGAISNEQFF.

The chain uses TRBV5-4 and TRBJ2-3; D unclear. Trimming took 0 bases from V and 4 from J, leaving 21 bases between them. Germline loops: CDR1 SGHNT, CDR2 YYREEE (reference sequence). The CDR3 runs to 18 residues. The CDR3 DNA reads as TGTGCCAGCAGCTTGGATGGGCCTCTCATGAGCGCGGCAGATACGCAGTATTTT. Amino acids: CASSLDGPLMSAADTQYF.

The chain links TRBV13 to TRBJ2-5, with 7 bases lining up with TRBD2. The CDR3 length is 15 residues. J gave up 3 bases and V 6 bases, and 10 bases lay outside the gene matches. Germline loops: CDR1 PRHDT, CDR2 FYEKMQ (reference sequence). CDR3 coding DNA: TGTGCCAGCAGTTCCCAGGGAGGGGCCAAAGAGACCCAGTACTTC. Translating gives CASSSQGGAKETQYF.

Points on this clone: Other DNA sequences in this sample translate to the same CDR3. This rearrangement joins TRBV27 to TRBJ1-5; TRBD1 is a possible D gene (5 bases). The CDR3 covers 14 residues. Germline V CDR1 and CDR2: MNHEY, SMNVEV (reference sequence). V was shortened by 1 base and J by 3 bases, with 7 bases between the two germline ends. DNA of the CDR3: TGTGCCAGCAGTTTATGGGGGAACAATCAGCCCCAGCATTTT. This gives the protein CASSLWGNNQPQHF.

The chain is built from TRBV27 and TRBJ2-7; no definite D call. Trimming pared 6 bases from V and 2 bases from J, leaving 8 bases between. Germline V gene data show CDR1 as MNHEY and CDR2 as SMNVEV (reference sequence). The CDR3 has 12 amino acids. The CDR3 DNA sequence: TGTGCCAGCAGAAGCATAGCCTACGAGCAGTACTTC. Encoded protein: CASRSIAYEQYF.

The chain recombines TRBV5-1 with TRBJ1-1; 7 bases fit TRBD1. The CDR3 covers 14 residues. Germline CDR1 and CDR2: SGHRS and YFSETQ. With V trimmed by 4 bases and J by 1 base, 4 bases remained unmatched. CDR3 loop: CASSETGRNTEAFF. DNA of the CDR3: TGCGCCAGCAGCGAGACAGGGAGGAACACTGAAGCTTTCTTT.

For this clone: Other DNA sequences in this sample translate to the same CDR3. The CDR3: CASSADRISGNTIYF. Written as DNA, the CDR3 is TGTGCCAGCAGTGCGGACAGGATCTCTGGAAACACCATATATTTT. V gene TRBV6-1 combines with J gene TRBJ1-3, with TRBD1 matching over 7 bases. Germline V gene data show CDR1 as MNHNS and CDR2 as SASEGT. The CDR3 runs 15 residues. With 4 bases clipped from V and 0 bases from J, the junction kept 3 bases outside the gene matches.